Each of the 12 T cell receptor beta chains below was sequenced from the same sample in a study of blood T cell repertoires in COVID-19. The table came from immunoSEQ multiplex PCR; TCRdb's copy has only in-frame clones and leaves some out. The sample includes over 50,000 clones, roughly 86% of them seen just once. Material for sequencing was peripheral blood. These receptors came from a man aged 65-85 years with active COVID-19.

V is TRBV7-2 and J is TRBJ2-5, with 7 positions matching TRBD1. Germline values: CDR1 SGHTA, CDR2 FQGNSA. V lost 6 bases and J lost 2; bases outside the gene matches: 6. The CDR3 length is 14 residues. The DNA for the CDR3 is TGTGCCAGCAGTCCTTTCAGGGGGCAAGAGACCCAGTACTTC. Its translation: CASSPFRGQETQYF.

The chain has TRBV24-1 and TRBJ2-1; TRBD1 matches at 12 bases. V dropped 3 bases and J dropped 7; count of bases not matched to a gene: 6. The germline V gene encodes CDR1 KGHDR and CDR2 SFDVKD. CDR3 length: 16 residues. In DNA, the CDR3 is TGTGCCACCAGTGATCCGGGACAGGGGGCTAATAATGAGCAGTTCTTC. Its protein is CATSDPGQGANNEQFF.

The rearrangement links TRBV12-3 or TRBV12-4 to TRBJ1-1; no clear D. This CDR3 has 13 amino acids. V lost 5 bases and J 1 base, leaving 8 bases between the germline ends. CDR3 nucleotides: TGTGCCAGCAGTCCGACACCGAACACTGAAGCTTTCTTT. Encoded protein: CASSPTPNTEAFF.

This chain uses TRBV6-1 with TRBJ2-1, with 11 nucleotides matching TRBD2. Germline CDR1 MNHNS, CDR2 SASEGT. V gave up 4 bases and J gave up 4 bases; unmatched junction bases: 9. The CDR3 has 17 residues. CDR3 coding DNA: TGTGCCAGCAGTGCCCAACTAGCGGGGGATCTATACAATGAGCAGTTCTTC. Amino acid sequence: CASSAQLAGDLYNEQFF.

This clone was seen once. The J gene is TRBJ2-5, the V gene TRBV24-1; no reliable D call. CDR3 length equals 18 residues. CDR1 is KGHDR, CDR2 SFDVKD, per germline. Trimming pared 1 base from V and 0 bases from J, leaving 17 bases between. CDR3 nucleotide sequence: TGTGCCACCAGTGATTTCGGCGGCATAGAGTGGAACCAAGAGACCCAGTACTTC. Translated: CATSDFGGIEWNQETQYF.

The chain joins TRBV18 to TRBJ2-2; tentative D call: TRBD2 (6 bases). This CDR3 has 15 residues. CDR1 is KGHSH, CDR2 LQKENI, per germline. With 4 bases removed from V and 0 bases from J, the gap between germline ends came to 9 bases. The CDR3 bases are TGTGCCAGCTCACGCCGGGAGACGAACACCGGGGAGCTGTTTTTT. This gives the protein CASSRRETNTGELFF.

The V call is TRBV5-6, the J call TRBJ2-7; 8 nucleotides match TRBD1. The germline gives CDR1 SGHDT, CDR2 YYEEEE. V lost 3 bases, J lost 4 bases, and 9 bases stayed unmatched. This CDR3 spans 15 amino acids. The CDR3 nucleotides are TGTGCCAGCAGCTCTAGCCGGACAGGGAGTTACGAGCAGTACTTC. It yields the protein CASSSSRTGSYEQYF.

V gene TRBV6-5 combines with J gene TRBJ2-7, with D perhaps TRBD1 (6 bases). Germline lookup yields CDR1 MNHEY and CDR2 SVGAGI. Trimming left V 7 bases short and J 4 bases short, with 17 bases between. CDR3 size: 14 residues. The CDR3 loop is CASTSRQGLYEQYF. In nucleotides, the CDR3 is TGTGCCAGCACCTCGAGGCAGGGGCTATACGAGCAGTACTTC.

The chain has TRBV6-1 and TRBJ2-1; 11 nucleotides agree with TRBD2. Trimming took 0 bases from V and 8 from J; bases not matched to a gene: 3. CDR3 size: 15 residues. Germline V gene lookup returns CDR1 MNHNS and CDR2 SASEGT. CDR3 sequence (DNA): TGTGCCAGCAGTGAAGCTAGCGGGGGGGCCGATGAGCAGTTCTTC. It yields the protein CASSEASGGADEQFF.

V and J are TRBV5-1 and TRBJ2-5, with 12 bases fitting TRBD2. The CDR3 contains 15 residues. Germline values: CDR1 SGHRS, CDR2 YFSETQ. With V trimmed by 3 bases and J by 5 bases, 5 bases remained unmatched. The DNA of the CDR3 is TGCGCCAGCAGCTCTCTAGCGGGGGGGCCTGAGACCCAGTACTTC. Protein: CASSSLAGGPETQYF.

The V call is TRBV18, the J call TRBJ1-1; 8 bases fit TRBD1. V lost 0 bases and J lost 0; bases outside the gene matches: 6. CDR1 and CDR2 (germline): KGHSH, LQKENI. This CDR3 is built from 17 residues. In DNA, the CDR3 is TGTGCCAGCTCACCACCGGGACGGACAGGGTTGAACACTGAAGCTTTCTTT. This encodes CASSPPGRTGLNTEAFF.

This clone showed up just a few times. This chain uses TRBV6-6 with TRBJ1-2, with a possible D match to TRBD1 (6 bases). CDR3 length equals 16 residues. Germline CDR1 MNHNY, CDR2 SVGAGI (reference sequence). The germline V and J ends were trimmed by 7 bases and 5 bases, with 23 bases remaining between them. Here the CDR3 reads CASTDWGGGLGYGYTF. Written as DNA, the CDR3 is TGTGCCAGCACCGACTGGGGAGGGGGATTGGGGTATGGCTACACCTTC.